The 5 T cell receptor beta chains below come from one sample, sequenced in a study of CD8+CD57+ T cells in acquired aplastic anemia. The use of genomic DNA as template underpinned the TCR beta VDJ and CDR3 profiling. Each CDR3 protein gets one entry after TCRdb re-called the reads with MiXCR. There are 200,000 to 250,000 distinct CDR3 sequences in the sample; approximately 35% occur only once, and 1% to 1.3% lies in the top ten. Specimen: sorted CD4+, CD8+, or CD8+CD57+ T cells (not recorded which) from PBMCs. The origin of the receptors is a human donor in good health, serving as a control.

In this sample, this clonotype turned up many times. The chain employs TRBV2 and TRBJ1-2, with D hard to call. In germline, CDR1 is SNHLY, CDR2 FYNNEI. V was cut by 7 bases and J by 0 bases, with 3 bases left in between. This CDR3 contains 11 residues. The CDR3 sequence: CASTPNYGYTF. In DNA form, the CDR3 reads TGTGCCAGCACTCCTAACTATGGCTACACCTTC.

A few counts support this clonotype. Given a much more abundant clone one base away, this may be a read error. The gene calls are TRBV7-6 and TRBJ1-5, with D uncertain. The CDR3 extends over 13 amino acids. The V gene's germline CDR1 is SGHVS and CDR2 FNYEAQ. Trimming cost V 0 bases and J 5 bases, with 5 bases left between them. DNA for the CDR3: TGTGCCAGCAGCTTAGCAGGCGATCAGCCCCAGCATTTT. Translated, it gives CASSLAGDQPQHF. Together with reference TRBV7-6 and TRBJ1-5, the CDR3 gives the full variable domain: GAGVSQSPRYKVTKRGQDVALRCDPISGHVSLYWYRQALGQGPEFLTYFNYEAQQDKSGLPNDRFSAERPEGSISTLTIQRTEQRDSAMYRCASSLAGDQPQHFGDGTRLSIL.

The chain employs TRBV29-1 and TRBJ1-5, with 8 nucleotides matching TRBD1. The CDR3 extends over 13 amino acids. Germline CDR1 and CDR2: SQVTM and ANQGSEA. V shed 7 bases and J 5 bases; nucleotides not matched to a gene: 7. The CDR3 reads CSAGQGRDQPQHF. Here the CDR3 DNA reads TGCAGCGCCGGACAGGGAAGGGATCAGCCCCAGCATTTT.

V usage is TRBV20-1 and J usage is TRBJ1-5; tentative D call: TRBD1 (6 bases). Germline V gene lookup returns CDR1 DFQATT and CDR2 SNEGSKA (reference sequence). The CDR3 consists of 13 residues. The V gene lost 4 bases and the J gene lost 3 bases, with 10 bases spanning the gap. The CDR3 loop reads CSAKRDTNQPQHF. The CDR3 nucleotides read TGCAGTGCTAAGAGGGACACCAATCAGCCCCAGCATTTT.

The table lists this clonotype with a few counts. The chain carries TRBV20-1 and TRBJ2-3, with 12 nucleotides matching TRBD2. The CDR3 spans 15 residues. V was pared by 1 base and J by 11 bases, with 10 bases of the junction left unmatched. Germline V gene sequence: CDR1 DFQATT, CDR2 SNEGSKA (reference sequence). CDR3 region: CSARVLAGGPNEQYF. The CDR3 DNA reads as TGCAGTGCTAGAGTGCTAGCGGGAGGGCCTAATGAGCAGTATTTT.